Here is one TCR beta chain with its context. As yet, its antigen is unknown. 5'RACE primed from the constant segment yielded TCR alpha and TCR beta cDNA libraries bearing sample barcodes and UMIs. TCRdb ran MiXCR on the 5' RACE reads and lists one entry per CDR3 protein. The data show about 260,000 distinct CDR3 sequences, roughly 8.2% seen once. This CDR3 has 14 residues. J lost 9 bases, V lost 1 base, and 5 bases had no gene match. Germline-derived CDR1 and CDR2 are LGHNA and YSLEER. The data were taken from a study of T-cell memory formation after mild COVID-19. Notes on the study in general: Pre-infection memory showed some responding clones, and this suggested that cross-reactive memory joined. CD4+ clones that contracted lay mainly in CM and EM; CD8+ ones lay in EMRA.

The sequenced material came from PBMCs or a T cell subset sorted from them (not recorded which). The chain uses TRBV4-3 and TRBJ1-5; 8 bases are shared with TRBD1. The clonotype comes from a young man who had mild COVID-19 (a few samples of this study predate the infection). Cell type and time point are not known. This CDR3 is CASSQGTGLRPQHF. The DNA for the CDR3 is TGCGCCAGCAGCCAAGGGACAGGGCTGCGGCCCCAGCATTTT.